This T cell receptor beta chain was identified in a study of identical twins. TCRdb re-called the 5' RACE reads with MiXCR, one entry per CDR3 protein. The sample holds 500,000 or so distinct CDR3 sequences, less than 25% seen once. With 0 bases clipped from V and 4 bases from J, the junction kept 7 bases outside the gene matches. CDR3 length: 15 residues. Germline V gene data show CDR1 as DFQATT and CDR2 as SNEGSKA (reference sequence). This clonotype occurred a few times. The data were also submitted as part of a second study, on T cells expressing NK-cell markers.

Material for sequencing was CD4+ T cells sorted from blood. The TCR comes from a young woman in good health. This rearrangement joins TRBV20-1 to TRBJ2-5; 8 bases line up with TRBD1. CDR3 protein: CSARDPQGAGETQYF. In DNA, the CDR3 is TGCAGTGCTAGAGATCCCCAGGGGGCGGGAGAGACCCAGTACTTC.